These T cell receptor beta chains were read from a single sample in a study of T cell responses to AZD1222 COVID-19 vaccine. Only in-frame clones appear in the TCRdb table, and some are missing; sequencing was by immunoSEQ multiplex PCR. Among about 140,000 clones listed, more than 90% were seen once. The starting material was peripheral blood, obtained on day 0 of AZD1222 vaccination. The receptors derive from an adult in good health. Each CDR3 is given with its conserved first and last residue. D genes are given only for firm matches. Where a row states a size, it is once, few, many or the class of an expanded clone; other rows omit it.

DNA: TGTGCCAGCAGCCGCGGCCCGGGGAACACTGAAGCTTTCTTT
CDR3: CASSRGPGNTEAFF
size: -
V: TRBV4-2
D: -
J: TRBJ1-1

DNA: TGTGCCAGCAGCTTAGGGTCAGGACCAACCACTGAAGCTTTCTTT
CDR3: CASSLGSGPTTEAFF
size: -
V: TRBV11-2
D: -
J: TRBJ1-1

DNA: TGCGCCAGCAGCTTGCCCCTCGATAGTGGCAACGTCCTGACTTTC
CDR3: CASSLPLDSGNVLTF
size: -
V: TRBV5-1
D: -
J: TRBJ2-6

DNA: TGTGCCAGCAGGGAAAATCAGGGGAGCGGCGGCTACACCTTC
CDR3: CASRENQGSGGYTF
size: -
V: TRBV7-2
D: -
J: TRBJ1-2

DNA: TGTGCCAGCAGCCCTCGTAGTTTGGGCCGCTCAGATACGCAGTATTTT
CDR3: CASSPRSLGRSDTQYF
size: -
V: TRBV11-3
D: -
J: TRBJ2-3

DNA: TGTGCCACGGGGACTAGCGGGATTAGCTCCTACGAGCAGTACTTC
CDR3: CATGTSGISSYEQYF
size: -
V: TRBV6-6
D: TRBD2
J: TRBJ2-7

DNA: TGTGCCAGCAGCTTAGACGCCAGGGGGCACGGAAAACTGTTTTTT
CDR3: CASSLDARGHGKLFF
size: -
V: TRBV7-2
D: TRBD1
J: TRBJ1-4

DNA: TGTGCCACCAAAGGACAGGAGCTCTACGAGCAGTACTTC
CDR3: CATKGQELYEQYF
size: -
V: TRBV19
D: TRBD1
J: TRBJ2-7

DNA: TGTGCCAGCAGGTTAGCGGGAGGGGGACCCTACAATGAGCAGTTCTTC
CDR3: CASRLAGGGPYNEQFF
size: -
V: TRBV28
D: TRBD2
J: TRBJ2-1

DNA: TGTGCCAGCAGCCAAGAGGGGGGTGGGTCGTATCAGCCCCAGCATTTT
CDR3: CASSQEGGGSYQPQHF
size: -
V: TRBV4-2
D: -
J: TRBJ1-5

DNA: TGTGCCAGCAGTTTTGGGACAGGGACGAATGAGCAGTTCTTC
CDR3: CASSFGTGTNEQFF
size: -
V: TRBV6-6
D: TRBD1
J: TRBJ2-1

DNA: TGTGCCAGCAGTGAACAGGGAAACTATGGCTACACCTTC
CDR3: CASSEQGNYGYTF
size: -
V: TRBV6-1
D: -
J: TRBJ1-2

DNA: TGTGCCAGCATACTCTCCCCGGTTTCTGAAGCTTTCTTT
CDR3: CASILSPVSEAFF
size: -
V: TRBV12-3/TRBV12-4
D: -
J: TRBJ1-1

DNA: TGTGCCATCAGTGAGGCAGGGACTCTTGGCTACACCTTC
CDR3: CAISEAGTLGYTF
size: once
V: TRBV10-3
D: -
J: TRBJ1-2

DNA: TGTGCCAGCAGCTTAGTTCTCGGGGAGCTGTTTTTT
CDR3: CASSLVLGELFF
size: -
V: TRBV7-9
D: -
J: TRBJ2-2

DNA: TGTGCCAGCAGCTTAGAGGTCCGCTACGAGCAGTACTTC
CDR3: CASSLEVRYEQYF
size: few
V: TRBV7-2
D: -
J: TRBJ2-7

DNA: TGTGCCAGCAGCTTATCGGGAGGTGGCGATGAGCAGTTCTTC
CDR3: CASSLSGGGDEQFF
size: -
V: TRBV7-2
D: TRBD2
J: TRBJ2-1

DNA: TGTGCCAGCAGCCTCGGACAAGGCGGTGAAGCTTTCTTT
CDR3: CASSLGQGGEAFF
size: -
V: TRBV7-2
D: -
J: TRBJ1-1

DNA: TGTGCCAGCAGCCAAGATCGTGTCATCTACGAGCAGTACTTC
CDR3: CASSQDRVIYEQYF
size: -
V: TRBV3-1/TRBV3-2
D: -
J: TRBJ2-7

DNA: TGTGCCAGCAGCTTAGTTGACACCGGGGAGCTGTTTTTT
CDR3: CASSLVDTGELFF
size: -
V: TRBV11-3
D: -
J: TRBJ2-2

DNA: TGTGCCAGCTCACCTAGACAGCAAGGGAATTCAGAGACCCAGTACTTC
CDR3: CASSPRQQGNSETQYF
size: -
V: TRBV18
D: -
J: TRBJ2-5

DNA: TGTGCCAGCAGTCTAGTCAGCGGGGCCCACTACGAGCAGTACTTC
CDR3: CASSLVSGAHYEQYF
size: -
V: TRBV3-1/TRBV3-2
D: TRBD2
J: TRBJ2-7

DNA: TGTGCCAGCAGGGCACAGGGATATAGTGGCTACACCTTC
CDR3: CASRAQGYSGYTF
size: -
V: TRBV6-5
D: -
J: TRBJ1-2

DNA: TGCAGCGGGGGACCCACGGCGCAAGAGACCCAGTACTTC
CDR3: CSGGPTAQETQYF
size: -
V: TRBV29-1
D: -
J: TRBJ2-5

DNA: TGTGCCAGCAGTAAGGACAGGGGCGGTGATGAAAAACTGTTTTTT
CDR3: CASSKDRGGDEKLFF
size: -
V: TRBV27
D: TRBD1
J: TRBJ1-4